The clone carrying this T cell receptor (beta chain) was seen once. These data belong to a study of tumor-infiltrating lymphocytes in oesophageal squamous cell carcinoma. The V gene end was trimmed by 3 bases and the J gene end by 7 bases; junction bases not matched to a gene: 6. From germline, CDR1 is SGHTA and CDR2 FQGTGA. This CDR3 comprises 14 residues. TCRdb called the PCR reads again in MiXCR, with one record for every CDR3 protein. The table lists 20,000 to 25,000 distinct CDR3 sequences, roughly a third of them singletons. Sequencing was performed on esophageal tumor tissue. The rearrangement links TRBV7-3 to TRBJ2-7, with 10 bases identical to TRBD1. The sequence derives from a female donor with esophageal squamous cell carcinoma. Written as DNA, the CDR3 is TGTGCCAGCAGCTTGGGACAGGGGCCCCATGAGCAGTACTTC. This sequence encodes CASSLGQGPHEQYF.